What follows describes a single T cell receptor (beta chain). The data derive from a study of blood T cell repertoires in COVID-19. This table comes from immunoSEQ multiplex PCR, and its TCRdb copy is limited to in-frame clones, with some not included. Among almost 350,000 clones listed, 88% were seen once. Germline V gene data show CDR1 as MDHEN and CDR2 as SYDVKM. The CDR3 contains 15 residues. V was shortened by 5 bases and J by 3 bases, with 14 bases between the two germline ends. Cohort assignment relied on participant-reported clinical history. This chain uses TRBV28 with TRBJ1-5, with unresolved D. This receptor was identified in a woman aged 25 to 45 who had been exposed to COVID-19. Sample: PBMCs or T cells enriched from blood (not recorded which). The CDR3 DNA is TGTGCCAGCAGTCCGGGCGGGCTTGCCAATCAGCCCCAGCATTTT. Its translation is CASSPGGLANQPQHF.